Shown below are 30 T cell receptor beta chains from a single sample sequenced in a study of T cell responses to AZD1222 COVID-19 vaccine. Sequencing used immunoSEQ multiplex PCR; TCRdb keeps in-frame clones, though not all of them. The sample lists approximately 50,000 clones, 88% occurring once. The sample here was peripheral blood, taken on day 0 of AZD1222 vaccination. The receptors come from an adult in good health.

The chain is built from TRBV3-1 (or the pseudogene TRBV3-2) and TRBJ2-3; D unclear. This CDR3 contains 11 residues. V lost 5 bases and J 2 bases, leaving 2 bases between the germline ends. Germline V gene lookup returns CDR1 LGHDT and CDR2 YNNKEL (reference sequence). In DNA form, the CDR3 reads TGTGCCAGCAGCACCACAGATACGCAGTATTTT. Protein product: CASSTTDTQYF.

The chain links TRBV10-1 to TRBJ1-5; D might be TRBD1 (6 bases). V was trimmed by 2 bases and J by 4 bases, leaving 15 bases between them. Looked up from germline, CDR1 is WNHNN and CDR2 is SYGVQD (reference sequence). This CDR3 is built from 16 residues. CDR3 nucleotides: TGCGCCAGCAGTGAGGGAATACAGGGACCTAATCAGCCCCAGCATTTT. This codes for CASSEGIQGPNQPQHF.

The CDR3 is CASTRQANTGELFF. The CDR3 DNA reads as TGTGCCAGCACCCGACAGGCGAACACCGGGGAGCTGTTTTTT. This chain uses TRBV9 with TRBJ2-2; possibly TRBD1 for D (6 bases). V was cut by 6 bases and J by 0 bases, with 9 bases left in between. This CDR3 has 14 amino acids. Germline V lookup: CDR1 SGDLS, CDR2 YYNGEE.

The J gene is TRBJ2-7, the V gene TRBV3-1 (or the pseudogene TRBV3-2), with 10 bases identical to TRBD2. Germline V gene lookup returns CDR1 LGHDT and CDR2 YNNKEL (reference sequence). The CDR3 is 16 amino acids. V was pared by 4 bases and J by 6 bases, with 12 bases of the junction left unmatched. Here the CDR3 reads CASSPRGLAGVGEQYF. CDR3 sequence (DNA): TGTGCCAGCAGCCCGCGCGGCCTAGCGGGAGTTGGCGAGCAGTACTTC.

The chain has TRBV7-2 and TRBJ1-1; D perhaps matches TRBD1 (6 bases). V lost 4 bases to trimming and J lost 3 bases, with 9 bases between them. The CDR3 runs to 13 residues. Per the germline V gene, CDR1 is SGHTA and CDR2 is FQGNSA. As DNA, the CDR3 is TGTGCCAGCAGCTCAAGGGGGGACACTGAAGCTTTCTTT. It translates to CASSSRGDTEAFF.

This chain joins TRBV2 and TRBJ1-5; perhaps TRBD1 as D (6 bases). CDR1 is SNHLY, CDR2 FYNNEI, per germline. Trimming cost V 6 bases and J 7 bases, with 19 bases left between them. The CDR3 is 15 residues long. DNA of the CDR3: TGTGCCAGCAGCGGGGACACCAGCGCGGGGCAGCCCCAGCATTTT. This encodes CASSGDTSAGQPQHF.

This chain uses TRBV3-1 (or the pseudogene TRBV3-2) with TRBJ2-3; 12 bases align to TRBD2. This CDR3 comprises 16 residues. Trimming removed 4 bases from V and 3 bases from J; junction bases left unmatched: 5. Germline values: CDR1 LGHDT, CDR2 YNNKEL (reference sequence). The CDR3 region is CASSLGTSGSTDTQYF. CDR3 nucleotide sequence: TGTGCCAGCAGCCTAGGGACTAGCGGGTCGACAGATACGCAGTATTTT.

This clone showed up just a few times. The J gene is TRBJ2-1, the V gene TRBV11-2; perhaps TRBD2 as D (6 bases). This CDR3 comprises 11 residues. CDR1 and CDR2 from the germline V gene are SGHAT and FQNNGV. Trimming stripped 4 bases from V and 10 bases from J, with 8 bases between. CDR3 sequence: CASSYGGEQFF. CDR3 DNA sequence: TGTGCCAGCAGCTACGGAGGGGAGCAGTTCTTC.

This clone has only a few counts. J is TRBJ2-5 and V is TRBV4-1, with a tentative D call TRBD2 (5 bases). The length of the CDR3 is 16 residues. With 4 bases removed from V and 2 bases from J, the gap between germline ends came to 17 bases. The germline gives CDR1 MGHRA, CDR2 YSYEKL. CDR3: CASSLGMYGVQETQYF. CDR3 in DNA: TGCGCCAGCAGCCTGGGAATGTACGGGGTTCAAGAGACCCAGTACTTC.

In this sample, this clone turned up a few times. The chain carries TRBV5-1 and TRBJ1-1, with 7 bases matching TRBD1. Unmatched junction bases numbered 6, after V lost 4 bases and J lost 3 bases. The CDR3 runs to 14 residues. Germline V gives CDR1 SGHRS, CDR2 YFSETQ. The CDR3 DNA sequence: TGCGCCAGCAGCACGACAGGGCGGGACACTGAAGCTTTCTTT. Translation gives CASSTTGRDTEAFF.

The V call is TRBV23-1, the J call TRBJ1-2; TRBD1 is a possible D gene (6 bases). TRBV23-1 is an ORF, with its function uncertain. This CDR3 region has 16 residues. V lost 6 bases and J lost 3, with 20 bases in between. CDR3 loop: CASRYVIGGEHYGYTF. The DNA of the CDR3 is TGCGCCAGCAGATACGTGATCGGGGGCGAACACTATGGCTACACCTTC.

This CDR3 is CASSVLGTSDSHNEQFF. The DNA for the CDR3 is TGTGCCAGCAGCGTACTCGGGACTAGTGATTCCCACAATGAGCAGTTCTTC. The rearrangement links TRBV7-9 to TRBJ2-1, with 8 bases matching TRBD2. The CDR3 contains 17 residues. Germline V lookup: CDR1 SEHNR, CDR2 FQNEAQ (reference sequence). Germline trimming cut 5 bases from V and 5 bases from J; bases unmatched to any gene: 14.

The CDR3 DNA sequence: TGTGCCAGCAGCTTGGGACAGGGTCAAGATACGCAGTATTTT. Protein: CASSLGQGQDTQYF. The chain has TRBV5-5 and TRBJ2-3; the match to TRBD1 covers 7 bases. After removal of 0 bases from V and 5 bases from J, the junction contained 3 bases not matched to a gene. This CDR3 comprises 14 residues. The V gene's germline CDR1 is SGHKS and CDR2 YYEKEE (reference sequence).

The rearrangement links TRBV10-1 to TRBJ2-7, with D possibly TRBD2 on 5 matching bases. V lost 5 bases and J lost 5, with 13 bases in between. CDR3 length equals 13 residues. Germline loops: CDR1 WNHNN, CDR2 SYGVQD (reference sequence). CDR3 in amino acids: CASSPRASHEQYF. CDR3 DNA: TGCGCCAGCAGTCCGAGGGCATCCCACGAGCAGTACTTC.

This clone has a single count. The chain carries TRBV5-5 and TRBJ1-1; 8 bases agree with TRBD1. Unmatched junction bases numbered 9, after V lost 0 bases and J lost 5 bases. The CDR3 contains 16 residues. Germline CDR1 SGHKS, CDR2 YYEKEE (reference sequence). The CDR3 nucleotides read TGTGCCAGCAGCTTGGCCAGGGACAGGCGAGGGACTGAAGCTTTCTTT. Its protein is CASSLARDRRGTEAFF.

The chain uses TRBV7-9 and TRBJ2-7; 12 bases line up with TRBD2. With 4 bases clipped from V and 6 bases from J, the junction kept 4 bases outside the gene matches. The CDR3 is 14 residues long. The V gene's germline CDR1 is SEHNR and CDR2 FQNEAQ (reference sequence). This chain's CDR3 is CASSSSGRGSEQYF. CDR3 coding DNA: TGTGCCAGCAGCTCTAGCGGGAGGGGAAGCGAGCAGTACTTC.

This clone has a single count. The CDR3 is CASSLDSGMNTEAFF. The CDR3 region has the DNA TGCGCCAGCAGCTTGGATTCGGGGATGAACACTGAAGCTTTCTTT. V usage is TRBV5-1 and J usage is TRBJ1-1; D is unclear. The germline V gene encodes CDR1 SGHRS and CDR2 YFSETQ. Between the trimmed V and J ends, which lost 0 bases and 0 bases, there was a span of 9 bases. The CDR3 has 15 residues.

The chain uses TRBV3-1 (or the pseudogene TRBV3-2) and TRBJ2-1; tentative D call: TRBD2 (6 bases). The germline gives CDR1 LGHDT, CDR2 YNNKEL (reference sequence). The CDR3 runs to 14 residues. V was cut by 3 bases and J by 4 bases, with 10 bases left in between. CDR3 nucleotide sequence: TGTGCCAGCAGCCAGGTGGGACTTTACAATGAGCAGTTCTTC. Encoded protein: CASSQVGLYNEQFF.

The rearrangement joins TRBV6-5 to TRBJ1-2, with unresolved D. The CDR3 covers 14 residues. Looked up from germline, CDR1 is MNHEY and CDR2 is SVGAGI. Deletions cut 9 bases from V and 4 bases from J, with 18 bases between. The DNA for the CDR3 is TGTGCCAGTACTAGAAGCACGGCCATCTATGGCTACACCTTC. Protein: CASTRSTAIYGYTF.

This clone appeared once. This chain joins TRBV24-1 and TRBJ2-7, with TRBD1 as a possible D gene (5 bases). V shed 5 bases and J shed 5 bases, with 15 bases lying between them. This CDR3 is built from 14 residues. Germline values: CDR1 KGHDR, CDR2 SFDVKD. The CDR3 DNA reads as TGTGCCACCAGTGGGGTCCCAGGGCTCGACGAGCAGTACTTC. This codes for CATSGVPGLDEQYF.

The chain combines TRBV4-1 with TRBJ2-1, with 7 positions matching TRBD2. Trimming took 0 bases from V and 6 from J; bases not matched to a gene: 5. Per the germline V gene, CDR1 is MGHRA and CDR2 is YSYEKL. The CDR3 is 15 amino acids. CDR3 in DNA: TGCGCCAGCAGCCAAGATTACGGGGGGAGCAATGAGCAGTTCTTC. Its translation: CASSQDYGGSNEQFF.

The chain links TRBV5-4 to TRBJ1-3; D perhaps matches TRBD1 (6 bases). V was shortened by 3 bases and J by 3 bases, with 7 bases between the two germline ends. The CDR3 extends over 13 amino acids. The germline V gene has CDR1 SGHNT and CDR2 YYREEE (reference sequence). CDR3 residues: CASSSQGGNTIYF. For the CDR3, the DNA is TGTGCCAGCAGCTCACAGGGTGGAAACACCATATATTTT.

On this clone: The germline gene is not matched at one end of the junction; a read error may be the cause. The CDR3 DNA is TGTGCCTGGTCCCTCGGGGGCCCCCCTGTCTTC. It translates to CAWSLGGPPVF. The rearrangement uses TRBV30 and TRBJ2-7; the D gene could be TRBD1 or TRBD2 (6 bases each). Germline V gene lookup returns CDR1 GTSNPN and CDR2 SVGIG (reference sequence). The CDR3 spans 11 residues. Full variable domain (remainder filled in from reference TRBV30 and TRBJ2-7): SQTIHQWPATLVQPVGSPLSLECTVEGTSNPNLYWYRQAAGRGLQLLFYSVGIGQISSEVPQNLSASRPQDRQFILSSKKLLLSDSGFYLCAWSLGGPPVFGPGTRLTVT.

J is TRBJ1-3 and V is TRBV2; D gene uncertain. CDR1 is SNHLY, CDR2 FYNNEI, per germline. V lost 7 bases to trimming and J lost 4 bases, with 11 bases between them. This CDR3 is built from 13 residues. The CDR3 protein is CASTLGRGNTIYF. CDR3 DNA: TGTGCCAGCACTCTAGGCCGGGGAAACACCATATATTTT.

The chain combines TRBV7-9 with TRBJ2-3, with D possibly being TRBD2 (6 bases). CDR1 and CDR2 from the germline V gene are SEHNR and FQNEAQ (reference sequence). The CDR3 runs 15 residues. V lost 2 bases, J lost 4 bases, and 13 bases lay in between. This CDR3 reads CASSLPGVAADTQYF. In nucleotides, the CDR3 is TGTGCCAGCAGCTTACCGGGGGTGGCGGCAGATACGCAGTATTTT. The complete variable domain, with remaining parts taken from reference TRBV7-9 and TRBJ2-3, reads DTGVSQNPRHKITKRGQNVTFRCDPISEHNRLYWYRQTLGQGPEFLTYFQNEAQLEKSRLLSDRFSAERPKGSFSTLEIQRTEQGDSAMYLCASSLPGVAADTQYFGPGTRLTVL.

This chain connects TRBV4-3 to TRBJ1-1, with D perhaps matching TRBD1 (6 bases). V lost 0 bases to trimming and J lost 3 bases, with 14 bases between them. The CDR3 sequence is 16 residues long. CDR1 and CDR2 from the germline V gene are LGHNA and YSLEER. CDR3 DNA sequence: TGCGCCAGCAGCCAAGATAGGACAAGGGGGGACACTGAAGCTTTCTTT. Protein: CASSQDRTRGDTEAFF.

The chain employs TRBV6-5 and TRBJ2-5; D is unresolved. The CDR3 has 15 amino acids. Trimming pared 6 bases from V and 5 bases from J, leaving 19 bases between. The germline V gene has CDR1 MNHEY and CDR2 SVGAGI. The CDR3 DNA reads as TGTGCCAGCAGCCTCCGACCGGCGAGTTCGGAGACCCAGTACTTC. This gives the protein CASSLRPASSETQYF.

This clone was seen a single time. V usage is TRBV7-6 and J usage is TRBJ2-3; 12 nucleotides line up with TRBD2. J lost 4 bases, V lost 1 base, and 6 bases had no gene match. The CDR3 extends over 17 amino acids. Germline V gene data show CDR1 as SGHVS and CDR2 as FNYEAQ. The chain's CDR3 is CASSLVRTSGIPDTQYF. Here the CDR3 DNA reads TGTGCCAGCAGCTTAGTCCGGACTAGCGGGATCCCAGATACGCAGTATTTT.

The J gene is TRBJ2-7, the V gene TRBV18, with D possibly TRBD2 on 5 matching bases. V lost 0 bases and J 9 bases, leaving 18 bases between the germline ends. The CDR3 spans 15 residues. Looked up from germline, CDR1 is KGHSH and CDR2 is LQKENI. The CDR3 DNA reads TGTGCCAGCTCACCACCTATAGAATCGGGGATCGGGCAGTACTTC. Translated: CASSPPIESGIGQYF.

The genes are TRBV5-4 and TRBJ2-7; 10 nucleotides match TRBD2. Trimming at V came to 4 bases and at J to 7 bases, leaving 11 bases not matched to a gene. This CDR3 is built from 15 residues. Germline V gene lookup returns CDR1 SGHNT and CDR2 YYREEE (reference sequence). The CDR3 protein is CASSRYTGTSAEQYF. The CDR3 nucleotides read TGTGCCAGCAGCCGATACACCGGGACTAGCGCAGAGCAGTACTTC. Full variable domain (remainder filled in from reference TRBV5-4 and TRBJ2-7): ETGVTQSPTHLIKTRGQQVTLRCSSQSGHNTVSWYQQALGQGPQFIFQYYREEENGRGNFPPRFSGLQFPNYSSELNVNALELDDSALYLCASSRYTGTSAEQYFGPGTRLTVT.